These 22 T cell receptor beta chains were all obtained from the same sample, sequenced in a study of PD-L1 blockade in urothelial cancer. Assay: immunoSEQ multiplex PCR; the TCRdb copy retains only in-frame clones and omits some. The repertoire consists of around 130,000 clones, with 70% to 85% occurring once and the leading ten covering 3.2%. Described time point: pretreatment peripheral blood. This specimen consisted of PBMCs, obtained around atezolizumab (anti-PD-L1) treatment. The origin of the receptors is a man between 50 and 59 years old with urothelial cancer.

The rearrangement uses TRBV15 and TRBJ1-5; D unresolved. CDR3 length equals 14 residues. CDR1 is LNHNV and CDR2 is YYDKDF in the germline V gene (reference sequence). V dropped 1 base and J dropped 2 bases, with 6 bases sitting between them. The CDR3 loop reads CATSRGGGNQPQHF. CDR3 nucleotides: TGTGCCACCAGCAGAGGGGGAGGCAATCAGCCCCAGCATTTT.

This chain links TRBV30 with TRBJ2-6, with 8 bases lining up with TRBD1. V trimming: 2 bases; J trimming: 0 bases; junction bases outside the gene matches: 6. Germline values: CDR1 GTSNPN, CDR2 SVGIG (reference sequence). CDR3 size: 17 residues. In DNA, the CDR3 is TGTGCCTGGAGTCGGGACAGGTCGAGCTCTGGGGCCAACGTCCTGACTTTC. This translates into CAWSRDRSSSGANVLTF.

This CDR3 reads CAISEFMRSGGSSEQYF. Here the CDR3 DNA reads TGTGCCATCAGTGAGTTTATGAGGTCAGGGGGCTCGAGCGAGCAGTACTTC. The rearrangement links TRBV10-3 to TRBJ2-7; 8 positions agree with TRBD1. This CDR3 is built from 17 residues. Trimming took 1 base from V and 6 from J; bases not matched to a gene: 14. Per germline, CDR1 ENHRY and CDR2 SYGVKD.

The chain links TRBV4-1 to TRBJ2-7, with 8 bases fitting TRBD1. Germline-derived CDR1 and CDR2 are MGHRA and YSYEKL. The CDR3 totals 15 residues. Trimming cost V 4 bases and J 6 bases; bases outside gene matches: 11. CDR3 residues: CASSPSQGASGEQYF. As DNA, the CDR3 is TGCGCCAGCAGCCCGAGCCAGGGGGCCAGTGGCGAGCAGTACTTC.

In nucleotides, the CDR3 is TGTGCCAGCAGCCCGCCGGTCGCTGCGTGGTCAACGAACACTGAAGCTTTCTTT. This translates into CASSPPVAAWSTNTEAFF. V usage is TRBV28 and J usage is TRBJ1-1; D uncertain. The V and J ends lost 6 bases and 1 base respectively, with 24 bases between them. The germline V gene has CDR1 MDHEN and CDR2 SYDVKM. This CDR3 contains 18 residues.

The table lists this clone with a count of one. The V call is TRBV19, the J call TRBJ2-2, with a tentative D call TRBD2 (6 bases). The CDR3 spans 14 residues. V was shortened by 1 base and J by 8 bases, with 11 bases between the two germline ends. Looked up from germline, CDR1 is LNHDA and CDR2 is SQIVND (reference sequence). The CDR3 protein is CASSIVLASGELFF. CDR3 bases: TGTGCCAGTAGTATAGTGCTAGCGTCTGGGGAGCTGTTTTTT.

The chain employs TRBV6-1 and TRBJ1-4, with D maybe TRBD1 (6 bases). There are 13 residues in the CDR3. Per germline, CDR1 MNHNS and CDR2 SASEGT. V was cut by 7 bases and J by 8 bases, with 14 bases left in between. The CDR3 loop is CASTTAGGEKLFF. The CDR3, as DNA: TGTGCCAGCACTACGGCGGGGGGCGAAAAACTGTTTTTT.

On this clone itself: Distinct nucleotide sequences in the sample also encode this CDR3. This chain uses TRBV5-4 with TRBJ2-7; D is perhaps TRBD2 (6 bases). The length of the CDR3 is 13 residues. Trimming removed 1 base at V and 3 bases at J, with 8 bases between. The germline CDR1 and CDR2 sequences are SGHNT and YYREEE (reference sequence). In nucleotides, the CDR3 is TGTGCCAGCAGCTTGCCGGGGGACTACGAGCAGTACTTC. Residues: CASSLPGDYEQYF.

The chain employs TRBV5-4 and TRBJ2-5; D not certain. CDR1 is SGHNT and CDR2 is YYREEE in the germline V gene (reference sequence). The CDR3 has 12 residues. Trimming removed 3 bases from V and 9 bases from J, with 12 bases in between. This CDR3 reads CASSWAGLPQYF. CDR3 nucleotide sequence: TGTGCCAGCAGCTGGGCTGGTTTGCCCCAGTACTTC.

The chain is built from TRBV6-6 and TRBJ1-1; 10 positions agree with TRBD1. V gave up 5 bases and J gave up 5 bases; unmatched junction bases: 11. Germline CDR1 is MNHNY and CDR2 is SVGAGI (reference sequence). The CDR3 is made up of 16 amino acids. The CDR3 coding sequence is TGTGCCAGCAGTCAATCCCGGGGACAGGGGAGTACTGAAGCTTTCTTT. It yields the protein CASSQSRGQGSTEAFF.

The gene calls are TRBV6-6 and TRBJ2-7; 7 bases are a match to TRBD1. The CDR3 is 15 amino acids. From germline, CDR1 is MNHNY and CDR2 SVGAGI (reference sequence). Trimming removed 4 bases from V and 1 base from J; junction bases left unmatched: 7. CDR3 DNA: TGTGCCAGCAGTTTTAGACAGGGACGATCCTACGAGCAGTACTTC. As protein: CASSFRQGRSYEQYF.

V is TRBV2 and J is TRBJ2-2; 15 bases are a match to TRBD2. CDR1 and CDR2 (germline): SNHLY, FYNNEI. The V segment lost 3 bases and the J segment 2 bases; nucleotides outside the gene matches: 4. This CDR3 is built from 18 residues. The DNA of the CDR3 is TGTGCCAGCAGTGACGGACTAGCGGGAGGGCCAAACACCGGGGAGCTGTTTTTT. It encodes CASSDGLAGGPNTGELFF.

The V call is TRBV28, the J call TRBJ2-4; 9 nucleotides match TRBD2. V was pared by 8 bases and J by 3 bases, with 14 bases of the junction left unmatched. Germline loops: CDR1 MDHEN, CDR2 SYDVKM. The CDR3 has 17 amino acids. The CDR3 DNA follows: TGTGCCAGCGAATCCCGCGGGAGGGCCTACGGCAAAAACATTCAGTACTTC. Amino acids: CASESRGRAYGKNIQYF.

The chain employs TRBV18 and TRBJ2-5; TRBD1 is a possible D gene (6 bases). The V end was cut by 6 bases, the J end by 7 bases, with 15 bases between. There are 13 residues in the CDR3. From germline, CDR1 is KGHSH and CDR2 LQKENI. CDR3: CASSPTGPGTQYF. The DNA for the CDR3 is TGTGCCAGCTCGCCAACAGGGCCGGGGACCCAGTACTTC.

CDR3 loop: CASSPRGLAEAFF. CDR3 nucleotide sequence: TGTGCCAGCAGCCCCAGGGGTCTCGCTGAAGCTTTCTTT. This chain uses TRBV9 with TRBJ1-1; possible D gene TRBD1, 6 bases. The V gene's germline CDR1 is SGDLS and CDR2 YYNGEE. The CDR3 spans 13 residues. V dropped 4 bases and J dropped 6 bases, with 13 bases sitting between them.

V usage is TRBV20-1 and J usage is TRBJ1-2; D gene ambiguous. The CDR3 has 11 amino acids. CDR1 and CDR2 from the germline V gene are DFQATT and SNEGSKA (reference sequence). Trimming cost V 6 bases and J 2 bases, with 7 bases left between them. CDR3 in DNA: TGCAGTGCGACACAGAACTATGGCTACACCTTC. It codes for CSATQNYGYTF.

This clone turned up a few times. The chain joins TRBV7-3 to TRBJ2-3, with D unclear. Germline V gives CDR1 SGHTA, CDR2 FQGTGA. V lost 5 bases and J 2 bases, leaving 14 bases between the germline ends. There are 15 residues in the CDR3. CDR3 nucleotide sequence: TGTGCCAGCAGCGGAAGGCTAGGAAACACAGATACGCAGTATTTT. Translating gives CASSGRLGNTDTQYF.

This clone was seen a few times. The genes are TRBV7-3 and TRBJ1-6; TRBD1 agrees at 10 bases. J gave up 10 bases and V 3 bases, and 6 bases lay outside the gene matches. This CDR3 has 15 residues. The germline V gene encodes CDR1 SGHTA and CDR2 FQGTGA. The CDR3 DNA reads TGTGCCAGCAGCTTCTCGGGACAGGGGACATCACCCCTCCACTTT. Translating gives CASSFSGQGTSPLHF.

In DNA, the CDR3 is TGTGCCAGCAGCTCAGGACTAGTAGTAACCGGGGAGCTGTTTTTT. This codes for CASSSGLVVTGELFF. The chain couples TRBV11-2 to TRBJ2-2; 7 positions agree with TRBD2. The V gene end was trimmed by 4 bases and the J gene end by 5 bases; junction bases not matched to a gene: 7. This CDR3 comprises 15 residues. Germline CDR1 and CDR2: SGHAT and FQNNGV. Full variable domain (remainder filled in from reference TRBV11-2 and TRBJ2-2): EAGVAQSPRYKIIEKRQSVAFWCNPISGHATLYWYQQILGQGPKLLIQFQNNGVVDDSQLPKDRFSAERLKGVDSTLKIQPAKLEDSAVYLCASSSGLVVTGELFFGEGSRLTVL.

This rearrangement joins TRBV14 to TRBJ1-5, with D perhaps matching TRBD1 (6 bases). Germline V gene lookup returns CDR1 SGHDN and CDR2 FVKESK. V was shortened by 4 bases and J by 4 bases, with 8 bases between the two germline ends. The CDR3 is 13 amino acids. This CDR3 reads CASSRTVNQPQHF. The CDR3 region has the DNA TGTGCCAGCAGCCGGACAGTTAATCAGCCCCAGCATTTT.

V gene TRBV28 combines with J gene TRBJ1-2; D is perhaps TRBD1 (6 bases). Germline V gene lookup returns CDR1 MDHEN and CDR2 SYDVKM. Trimming removed 6 bases from V and 4 bases from J, with 12 bases in between. This CDR3 region has 13 residues. The CDR3 nucleotides are TGTGCCAGCAGCCCCGGGACACCCTATGGCTACACCTTC. Its protein is CASSPGTPYGYTF.

V is TRBV28 and J is TRBJ2-2, with D uncertain. The CDR3 is 14 amino acids. The germline V gene encodes CDR1 MDHEN and CDR2 SYDVKM. V lost 3 bases to trimming and J lost 1 base, with 6 bases between them. CDR3 nucleotides: TGTGCCAGCAGTTTGGTCAGGAACACCGGGGAGCTGTTTTTT. Protein product: CASSLVRNTGELFF.